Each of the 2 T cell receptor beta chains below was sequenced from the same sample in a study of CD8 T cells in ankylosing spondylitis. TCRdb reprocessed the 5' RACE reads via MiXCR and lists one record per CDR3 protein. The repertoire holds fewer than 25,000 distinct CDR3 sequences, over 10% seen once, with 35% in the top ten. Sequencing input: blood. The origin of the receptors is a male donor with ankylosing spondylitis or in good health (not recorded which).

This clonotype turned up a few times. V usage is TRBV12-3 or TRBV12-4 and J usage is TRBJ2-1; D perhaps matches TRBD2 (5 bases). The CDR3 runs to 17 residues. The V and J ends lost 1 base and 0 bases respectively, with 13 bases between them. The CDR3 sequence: CASSLEYREDSYNEQFF. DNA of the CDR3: TGTGCCAGCAGTTTAGAGTACCGGGAAGACTCCTACAATGAGCAGTTCTTC.

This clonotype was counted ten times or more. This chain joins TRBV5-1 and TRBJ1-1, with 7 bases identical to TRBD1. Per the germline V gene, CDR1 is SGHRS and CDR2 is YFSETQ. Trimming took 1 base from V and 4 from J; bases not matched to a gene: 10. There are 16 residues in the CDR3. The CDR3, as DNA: TGCGCCAGCAGCTTGCTGGCAGGGGGGAGAGGCACTGAAGCTTTCTTT. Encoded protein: CASSLLAGGRGTEAFF.